Listed below are T cell receptor beta chains from one sample, sequenced in a study of blood T cell repertoires in COVID-19. Assay used: immunoSEQ multiplex PCR; TCRdb lists only in-frame clones, some missing. The table records about 280,000 clones, 70% to 90% of them present only once. Sample: PBMCs or T cells enriched from blood (not recorded which). The receptors were sampled from a woman in her twenties or thirties who had recovered from COVID-19. The CDR3 runs from the conserved cysteine through the conserved F or W. A D gene is named only where the DNA matches it firmly. Not all rows give a size; the values are once, few, many and, for expanded clones, a class.

cdr3_nt,cdr3_aa,clone_size,v_call,d_call,j_call
TGCGCCAGCAGCAAATCCCCGGGACAGGAGTCCACAGATACGCAGTATTTT,CASSKSPGQESTDTQYF,NA,TRBV4-1,TRBD1,TRBJ2-3
TGTGCCAGCAACAACAGGGGGCTGGGACAGCCCCAGCATTTT,CASNNRGLGQPQHF,once,TRBV28,TRBD1,TRBJ1-5
TGTGCCAGCAGTGAACAACAGGGGGCAATATCCGGGGAGCTGTTTTTT,CASSEQQGAISGELFF,few,TRBV2,TRBD1,TRBJ2-2
TGTGCCACCAGCTCTCCTAAGGGGTTACTGAATTCACCCCTCCACTTT,CATSSPKGLLNSPLHF,once,TRBV15,NA,TRBJ1-6
TGTGCCAGCAGCCCCGATAGTACAGGGGTTTTCAGGGAGCAGTACTTC,CASSPDSTGVFREQYF,NA,TRBV7-2,TRBD1,TRBJ2-7
TGTGCCAGCAGCTCGGACAGTTACAATGAGCAGTTCTTC,CASSSDSYNEQFF,NA,TRBV7-9,NA,TRBJ2-1
TGCGCCAGCAGCGTGGGACAGGGGAGTCAGCCCCAGCATTTT,CASSVGQGSQPQHF,NA,TRBV5-1,TRBD1,TRBJ1-5
TGTGCCAGCAGTTTAACGAGGGGGGGGCCCACTGAAGCTTTCTTT,CASSLTRGGPTEAFF,NA,TRBV2,NA,TRBJ1-1
TGTGCCACCAGGGCCCAGGGGGCTCCTCTTTTTAACTATGGCTACACCTTC,CATRAQGAPLFNYGYTF,NA,TRBV28,TRBD1,TRBJ1-2
TGTGCCAGTCAAACAGACACCACGAACACTGAAGCTTTCTTT,CASQTDTTNTEAFF,NA,TRBV19,NA,TRBJ1-1
TGTGCCAGCACGGCAGGGCCCTCCTACGAGCAGTACTTC,CASTAGPSYEQYF,NA,TRBV27,NA,TRBJ2-7
TGTGCCAGCAGCTTAACAGGGTGGGGTCAGCCCCAGCATTTT,CASSLTGWGQPQHF,NA,TRBV11-2,NA,TRBJ1-5
TGTGCCAGCTCACCAGCCCTAGCGGGAGGCCCGCCCTACAATGAGCAGTTCTTC,CASSPALAGGPPYNEQFF,NA,TRBV18,TRBD2,TRBJ2-1
TGCGCCAGCAGCCAAGACCCGTCGGGGTTCGAAGCTTTCTTT,CASSQDPSGFEAFF,NA,TRBV4-3,NA,TRBJ1-1
TGTGCCAGCAACCCGACAGGGGGAACCGGGGAGCTGTTTTTT,CASNPTGGTGELFF,NA,TRBV6-4,TRBD1,TRBJ2-2
TGTGCCAGCAGCTCCCCCGGGGAGACCCAGTACTTC,CASSSPGETQYF,NA,TRBV11-1,NA,TRBJ2-5
TGTGCCAGCAGCTCCGACAGCAAGGGCAGCTACAATGAGCAGTTCTTC,CASSSDSKGSYNEQFF,few,TRBV5-4,NA,TRBJ2-1
TGTGCCAGCAGTTTATCTCCAACTAAGCGGGAGGTCAGGCATGAGCAGTTCTTC,CASSLSPTKREVRHEQFF,once,TRBV27,TRBD2,TRBJ2-1